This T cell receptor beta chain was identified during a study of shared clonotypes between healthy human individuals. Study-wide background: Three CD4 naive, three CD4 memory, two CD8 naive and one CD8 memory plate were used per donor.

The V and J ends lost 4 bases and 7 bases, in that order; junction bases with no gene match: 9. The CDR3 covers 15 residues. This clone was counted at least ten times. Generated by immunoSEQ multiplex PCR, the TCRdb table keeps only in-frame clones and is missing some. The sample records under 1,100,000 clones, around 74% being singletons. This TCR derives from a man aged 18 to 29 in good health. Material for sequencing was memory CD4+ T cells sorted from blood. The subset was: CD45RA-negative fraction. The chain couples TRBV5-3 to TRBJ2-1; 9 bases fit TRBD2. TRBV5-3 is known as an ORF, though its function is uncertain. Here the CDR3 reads CARSRGREGWNEQFF. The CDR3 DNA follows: TGTGCCAGAAGCCGCGGGCGGGAGGGTTGGAATGAGCAGTTCTTC.